This T cell receptor beta chain was sequenced in a study of cytomegalovirus exposure and HLA in healthy donors. Germline-derived CDR1 and CDR2 are SGHNT and YYREEE (reference sequence). The CDR3 sequence is 16 residues long. V lost 0 bases and J lost 0; bases outside the gene matches: 1. The study ran its PCR with 60 Vbeta and 13 Jbeta primers. The method was immunoSEQ multiplex PCR; TCRdb's version includes in-frame clones alone and lacks a portion of them. In the table there are 110,000 or so clones, about 70% of which are singletons. This clone showed up just once. Its antigen is undetermined. General observations from the study: What was likely a sequencing artifact was a cluster of highly shared sequence variants. Later on, a genetic analysis was performed. It linked a missense variant in DCLRE1C with V- and J-gene trimming of TCR beta.

Donors in the study were healthy people who gave bone marrow. The sequenced sample consisted of PBMCs. This receptor was identified in a woman in her forties in good health and CMV-seropositive. The chain has TRBV5-4 and TRBJ2-1, with 9 bases lining up with TRBD1. CDR3 DNA: TGTGCCAGCAGCTTGGGGGGACAGGGCTCCTACAATGAGCAGTTCTTC. It specifies CASSLGGQGSYNEQFF.